Following are 3 T cell receptor beta chains from one sample sequenced in a study of blood T cell repertoires in COVID-19. Assay: immunoSEQ multiplex PCR; the TCRdb copy retains only in-frame clones and omits some. The table lists around 250,000 clones, 65% to 90% of them singletons, with 4.5% to 5.5% in the top ten. The sequenced sample was peripheral blood. These receptors came from a middle-aged man with active or convalescent COVID-19.

The gene calls are TRBV5-4 and TRBJ1-1, with 7 positions matching TRBD1. Unmatched junction bases numbered 8, after V lost 4 bases and J lost 2 bases. Germline CDR1 and CDR2: SGHNT and YYREEE (reference sequence). The CDR3 sequence is 15 residues long. The CDR3 bases are TGTGCCAGCAGCGACAGGGCAGGGGGAAACACTGAAGCTTTCTTT. Translated, it gives CASSDRAGGNTEAFF.

The chain uses TRBV7-2 and TRBJ2-1; TRBD2 might be the D (5 bases). The CDR3 has 14 residues. The V gene's germline CDR1 is SGHTA and CDR2 FQGNSA. V gave up 7 bases and J gave up 1 base, with 11 bases separating them. CDR3 DNA: TGTGCCAGCACGCAGCGGTCTTCCTACAATGAGCAGTTCTTC. Its protein is CASTQRSSYNEQFF.

The chain employs TRBV4-1 and TRBJ1-5; D perhaps matches TRBD1 (6 bases). Trimming shortened V by 4 bases and J by 5 bases, and 12 bases separated the two germline ends. Germline V gives CDR1 MGHRA, CDR2 YSYEKL. The CDR3 is 14 residues long. In DNA form, the CDR3 reads TGCGCCAGCAGCCGTGGGGGCGTAGATCAGCCCCAGCATTTT. Amino acids: CASSRGGVDQPQHF.